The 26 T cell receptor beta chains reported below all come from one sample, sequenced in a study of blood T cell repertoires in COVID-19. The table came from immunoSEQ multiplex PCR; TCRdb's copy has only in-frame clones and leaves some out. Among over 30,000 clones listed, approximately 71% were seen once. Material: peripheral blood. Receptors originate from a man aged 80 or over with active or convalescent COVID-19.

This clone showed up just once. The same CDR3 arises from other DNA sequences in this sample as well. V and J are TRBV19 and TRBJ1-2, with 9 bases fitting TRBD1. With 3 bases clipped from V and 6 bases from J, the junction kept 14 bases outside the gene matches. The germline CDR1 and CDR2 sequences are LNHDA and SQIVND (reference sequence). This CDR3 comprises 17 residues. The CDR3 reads CASSIFPRQGVRDGYTF. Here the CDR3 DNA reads TGTGCCAGTAGTATCTTCCCCAGACAGGGGGTAAGGGATGGCTACACCTTC.

The CDR3 nucleotides are TGCAGCGTAGCTCAGGGGGCGAATTCACCCCTCCACTTT. Amino acid sequence: CSVAQGANSPLHF. The chain employs TRBV29-1 and TRBJ1-6; 8 nucleotides line up with TRBD1. The length of the CDR3 is 13 residues. CDR1 and CDR2 from the germline V gene are SQVTM and ANQGSEA. V gave up 6 bases and J gave up 7 bases; unmatched junction bases: 5. The entire variable domain, with the rest obtained from reference TRBV29-1 and TRBJ1-6, is as follows: SAVISQKPSRDICQRGTSLTIQCQVDSQVTMMFWYRQQPGQSLTLIATANQGSEATYESGFVIDKFPISRPNLTFSTLTVSNMSPEDSSIYLCSVAQGANSPLHFGNGTRLTVT.

The chain's CDR3 is CAWSVPGGFGKLFF. In DNA form, the CDR3 reads TGTGCCTGGAGTGTACCGGGGGGCTTCGGAAAACTGTTTTTT. The V gene is TRBV30, the J gene TRBJ1-4, with a weak D call TRBD1 (6 bases). Germline assignment: CDR1 GTSNPN and CDR2 SVGIG (reference sequence). This CDR3 is built from 14 residues. V lost 0 bases and J lost 10, with 15 bases in between.

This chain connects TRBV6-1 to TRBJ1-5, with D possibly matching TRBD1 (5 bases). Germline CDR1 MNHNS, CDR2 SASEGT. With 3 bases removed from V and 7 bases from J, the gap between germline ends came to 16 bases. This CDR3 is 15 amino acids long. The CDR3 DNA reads TGTGCCAGCAGTGAGGGGCAGGGTAATCGACAGCCCCAGCATTTT. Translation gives CASSEGQGNRQPQHF.

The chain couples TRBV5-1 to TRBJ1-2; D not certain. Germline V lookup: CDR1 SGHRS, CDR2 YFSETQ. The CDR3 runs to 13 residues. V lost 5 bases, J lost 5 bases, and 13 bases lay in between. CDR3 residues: CASRREESYGYTF. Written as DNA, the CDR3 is TGCGCCAGCAGGCGGGAGGAATCTTATGGCTACACCTTC.

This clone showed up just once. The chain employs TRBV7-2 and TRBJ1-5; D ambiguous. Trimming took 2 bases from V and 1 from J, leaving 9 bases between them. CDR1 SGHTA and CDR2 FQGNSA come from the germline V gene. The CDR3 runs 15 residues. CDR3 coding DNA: TGTGCCAGCAGCTTAACGGTTTCAAGCAATCAGCCCCAGCATTTT. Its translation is CASSLTVSSNQPQHF.

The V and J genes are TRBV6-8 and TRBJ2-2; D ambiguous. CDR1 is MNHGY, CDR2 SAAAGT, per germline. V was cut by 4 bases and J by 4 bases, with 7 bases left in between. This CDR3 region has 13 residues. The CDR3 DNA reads TGTGCCAGCAGTTCCGGTCGCACCGGGGAGCTGTTTTTT. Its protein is CASSSGRTGELFF.

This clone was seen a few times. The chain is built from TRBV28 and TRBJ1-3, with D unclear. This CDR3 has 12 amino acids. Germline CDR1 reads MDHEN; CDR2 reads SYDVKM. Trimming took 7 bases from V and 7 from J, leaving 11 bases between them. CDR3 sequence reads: CASTTGVNTIYF. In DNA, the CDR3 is TGTGCCAGCACAACGGGTGTTAACACCATATATTTT.

The CDR3 sequence is CASSVSSSGIYNEQFF. The DNA for the CDR3 is TGTGCCAGCAGCGTTAGCTCTAGCGGGATATACAATGAGCAGTTCTTC. This rearrangement joins TRBV9 to TRBJ2-1, with 9 bases matching TRBD2. There are 16 residues in the CDR3. CDR1 is SGDLS, CDR2 YYNGEE, per germline. V trimming: 2 bases; J trimming: 4 bases; junction bases outside the gene matches: 7.

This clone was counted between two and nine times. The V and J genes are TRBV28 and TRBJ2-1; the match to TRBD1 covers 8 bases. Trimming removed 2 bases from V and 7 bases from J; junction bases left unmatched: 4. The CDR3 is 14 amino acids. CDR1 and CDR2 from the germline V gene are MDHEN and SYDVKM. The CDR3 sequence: CASSLRTGKNEQFF. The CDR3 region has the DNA TGTGCCAGCAGTTTAAGGACAGGGAAAAATGAGCAGTTCTTC.

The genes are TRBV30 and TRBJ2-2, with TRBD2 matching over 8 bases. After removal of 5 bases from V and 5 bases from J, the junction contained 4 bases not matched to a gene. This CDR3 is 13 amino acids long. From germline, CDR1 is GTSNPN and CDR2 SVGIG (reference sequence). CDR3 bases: TGTGCCTGGTCAGCGGGGGTAACCGGGGAGCTGTTTTTT. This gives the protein CAWSAGVTGELFF.

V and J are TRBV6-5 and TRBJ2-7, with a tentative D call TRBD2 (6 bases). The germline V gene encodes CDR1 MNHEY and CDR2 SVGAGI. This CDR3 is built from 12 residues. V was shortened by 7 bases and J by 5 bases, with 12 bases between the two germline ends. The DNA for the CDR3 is TGTGCCAGCACCGACCCGGGAGACGAGCAGTACTTC. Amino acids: CASTDPGDEQYF.

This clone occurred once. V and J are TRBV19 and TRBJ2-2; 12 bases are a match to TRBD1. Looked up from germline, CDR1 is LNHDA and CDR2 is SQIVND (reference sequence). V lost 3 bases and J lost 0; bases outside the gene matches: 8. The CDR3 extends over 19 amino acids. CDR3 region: CASSIHRGQGASNTGELFF. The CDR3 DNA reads TGTGCCAGTAGTATCCACCGGGGACAGGGGGCCTCGAACACCGGGGAGCTGTTTTTT.

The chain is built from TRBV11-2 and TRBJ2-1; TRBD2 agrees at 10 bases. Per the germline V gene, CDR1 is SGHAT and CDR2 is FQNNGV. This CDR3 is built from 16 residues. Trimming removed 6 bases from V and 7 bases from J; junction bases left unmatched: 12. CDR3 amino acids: CASRSAPGLARNEQFF. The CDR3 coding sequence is TGTGCCAGCAGATCCGCACCGGGACTAGCGAGGAATGAGCAGTTCTTC.

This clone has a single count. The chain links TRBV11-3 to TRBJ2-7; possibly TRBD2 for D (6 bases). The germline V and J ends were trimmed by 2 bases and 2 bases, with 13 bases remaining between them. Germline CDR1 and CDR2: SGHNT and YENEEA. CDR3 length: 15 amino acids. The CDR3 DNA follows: TGTGCCAGCAGCTTATTGGCGGGAAGTGCCTACGAGCAGTACTTC. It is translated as CASSLLAGSAYEQYF.

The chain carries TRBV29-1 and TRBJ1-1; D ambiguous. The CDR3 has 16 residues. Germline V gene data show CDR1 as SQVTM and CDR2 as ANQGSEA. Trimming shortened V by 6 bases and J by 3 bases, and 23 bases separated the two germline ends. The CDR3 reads CSVPKAAQGSDTEAFF. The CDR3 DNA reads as TGCAGCGTCCCTAAGGCAGCGCAAGGGAGTGACACTGAAGCTTTCTTT.

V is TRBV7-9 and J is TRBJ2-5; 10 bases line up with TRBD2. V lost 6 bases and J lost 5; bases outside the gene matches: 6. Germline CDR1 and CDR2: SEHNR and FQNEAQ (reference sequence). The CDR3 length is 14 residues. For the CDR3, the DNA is TGTGCCAGCAGGGGTCTAGCGGGAGTCGAGACCCAGTACTTC. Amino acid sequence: CASRGLAGVETQYF.

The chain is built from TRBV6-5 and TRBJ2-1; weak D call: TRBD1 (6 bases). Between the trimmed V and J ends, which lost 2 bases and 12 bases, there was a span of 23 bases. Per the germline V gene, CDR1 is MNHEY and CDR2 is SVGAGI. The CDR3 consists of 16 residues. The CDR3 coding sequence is TGTGCCAGCAGTTACCTAAGGGGGACATCCCGTTTCGGGCAGTTCTTC. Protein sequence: CASSYLRGTSRFGQFF.

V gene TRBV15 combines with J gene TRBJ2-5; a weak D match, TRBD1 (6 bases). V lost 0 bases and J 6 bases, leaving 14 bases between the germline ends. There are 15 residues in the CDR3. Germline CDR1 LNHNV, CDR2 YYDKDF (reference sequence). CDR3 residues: CATSRDSGAEKTQYF. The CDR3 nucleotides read TGTGCCACCAGCAGAGATTCAGGGGCAGAAAAGACCCAGTACTTC.

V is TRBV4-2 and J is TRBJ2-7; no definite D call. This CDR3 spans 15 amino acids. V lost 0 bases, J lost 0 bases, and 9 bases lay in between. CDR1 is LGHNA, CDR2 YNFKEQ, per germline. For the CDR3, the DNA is TGTGCCAGCAGCCAAGACCCACTTAGCTCCTACGAGCAGTACTTC. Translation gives CASSQDPLSSYEQYF.

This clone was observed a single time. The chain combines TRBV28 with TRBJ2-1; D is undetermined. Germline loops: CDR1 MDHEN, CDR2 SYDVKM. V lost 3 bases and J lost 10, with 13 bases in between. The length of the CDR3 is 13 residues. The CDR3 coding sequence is TGTGCCAGCAGTTTCCTCACGGGTAGAGAGCAGTTCTTC. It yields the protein CASSFLTGREQFF.

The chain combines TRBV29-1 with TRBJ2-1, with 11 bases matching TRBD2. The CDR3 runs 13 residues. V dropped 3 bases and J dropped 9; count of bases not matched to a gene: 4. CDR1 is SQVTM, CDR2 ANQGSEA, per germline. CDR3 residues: CSVEELAGVEQFF. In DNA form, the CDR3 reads TGCAGCGTTGAGGAACTAGCGGGAGTTGAGCAGTTCTTC.

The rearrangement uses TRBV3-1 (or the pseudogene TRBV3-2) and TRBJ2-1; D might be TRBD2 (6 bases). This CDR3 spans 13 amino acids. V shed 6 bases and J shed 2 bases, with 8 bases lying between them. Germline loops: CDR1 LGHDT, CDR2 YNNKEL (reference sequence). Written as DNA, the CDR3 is TGTGCCAGCAGACGGAGGGCCTACAATGAGCAGTTCTTC. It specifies CASRRRAYNEQFF.

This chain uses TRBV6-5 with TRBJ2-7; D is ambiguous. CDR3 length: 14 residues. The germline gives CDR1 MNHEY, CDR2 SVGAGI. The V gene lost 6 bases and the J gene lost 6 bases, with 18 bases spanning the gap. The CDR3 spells CASREPSFGFEQYF. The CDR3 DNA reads TGTGCCAGCAGAGAGCCGAGCTTCGGTTTCGAGCAGTACTTC.

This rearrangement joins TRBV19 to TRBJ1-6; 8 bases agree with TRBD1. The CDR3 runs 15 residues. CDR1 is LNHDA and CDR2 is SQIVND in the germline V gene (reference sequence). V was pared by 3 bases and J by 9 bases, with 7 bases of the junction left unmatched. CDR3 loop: CASSIQGARPSPLHF. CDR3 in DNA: TGTGCCAGTAGTATTCAGGGGGCAAGACCTTCACCCCTCCACTTT.

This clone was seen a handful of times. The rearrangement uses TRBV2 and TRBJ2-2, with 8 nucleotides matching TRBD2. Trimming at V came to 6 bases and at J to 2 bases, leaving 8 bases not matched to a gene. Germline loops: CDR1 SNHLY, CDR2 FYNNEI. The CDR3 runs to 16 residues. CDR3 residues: CASSKASGSNTGELFF. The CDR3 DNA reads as TGTGCCAGCAGCAAAGCGAGCGGGAGTAACACCGGGGAGCTGTTTTTT.